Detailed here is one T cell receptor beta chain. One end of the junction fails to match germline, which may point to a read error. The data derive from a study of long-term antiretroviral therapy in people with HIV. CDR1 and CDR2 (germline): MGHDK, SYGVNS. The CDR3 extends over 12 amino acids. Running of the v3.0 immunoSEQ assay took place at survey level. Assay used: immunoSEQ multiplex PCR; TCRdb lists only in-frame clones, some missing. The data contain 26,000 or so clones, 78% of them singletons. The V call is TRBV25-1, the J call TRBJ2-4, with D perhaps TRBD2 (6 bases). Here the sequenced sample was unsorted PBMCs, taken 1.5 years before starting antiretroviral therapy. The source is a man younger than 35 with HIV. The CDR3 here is CASSRGKSIQYF. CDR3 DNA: TGTGCCAGCAGTCGGGGGAAAAGCATTCAGTACTTC.